These 32 T cell receptor beta chains came from one sample sequenced in a study of shared clonotypes between healthy human individuals. Using immunoSEQ multiplex PCR, the repertoire was profiled, and TCRdb retains in-frame clones only, with some absent. The sample includes around 980,000 clones, 78% seen only once; the top ten take roughly 0.61%. Input material: memory CD4+ T cells from PBMCs. Indicated subset: CD45RA-negative fraction. All receptors come from a man aged 18 to 30 in good health. Some clones in this sample may be carry-over from other donors' samples.

A remark on this clone: Other DNA sequences in this sample translate to the same CDR3. The rearrangement links TRBV5-1 to TRBJ2-5; D unclear. Trimming took off 2 bases at V and 3 bases at J, with 5 bases between the two ends. In germline, CDR1 is SGHRS, CDR2 YFSETQ. The CDR3 is 12 amino acids. As DNA, the CDR3 is TGCGCCAGCAGCTTAGGAAAAGAGACCCAGTACTTC. Encoded protein: CASSLGKETQYF.

The rearrangement links TRBV5-1 to TRBJ2-3; D possibly corresponds to TRBD1 (6 bases). V gave up 3 bases and J gave up 8 bases, with 28 bases separating them. In germline, CDR1 is SGHRS, CDR2 YFSETQ. The CDR3 length is 18 residues. CDR3 in DNA: TGCGCCAGCAGCTATAGATATTCGGGACAACCCTACAACGGTACGCAGTATTTT. It encodes CASSYRYSGQPYNGTQYF.

The genes are TRBV25-1 and TRBJ2-5; D gene unclear. Trimming took off 3 bases at V and 2 bases at J, with 13 bases between the two ends. The CDR3 covers 15 residues. Germline V gene data show CDR1 as MGHDK and CDR2 as SYGVNS. The CDR3 region is CASSDPVRVQETQYF. CDR3 bases: TGTGCCAGCAGTGACCCTGTCCGGGTACAAGAGACCCAGTACTTC. The full variable domain, completed using reference TRBV25-1 and TRBJ2-5, is EADIYQTPRYLVIGTGKKITLECSQTMGHDKMYWYQQDPGMELHLIHYSYGVNSTEKGDLSSESTVSRIRTEHFPLTLESARPSHTSQYLCASSDPVRVQETQYFGPGTRLLVL.

This clone has only one observation. V usage is TRBV6-6 and J usage is TRBJ2-5; possibly TRBD2 for D (5 bases). This CDR3 spans 15 amino acids. The germline CDR1 and CDR2 sequences are MNHNY and SVGAGI (reference sequence). V was pared by 0 bases and J by 4 bases, with 12 bases between. CDR3 nucleotides: TGTGCCAGCAGTTACTCGGGAGTTGGAAGAGAGACCCAGTACTTC. Its protein is CASSYSGVGRETQYF.

The V call is TRBV6-4, the J call TRBJ2-2; D ambiguous. Germline V gene data show CDR1 as MRHNA and CDR2 as SNTAGT. The CDR3 contains 14 residues. Trimming stripped 6 bases from V and 7 bases from J, with 15 bases between. CDR3 amino acids: CASSPRTMDGELFF. CDR3 in DNA: TGTGCCAGCAGCCCCCGCACCATGGACGGGGAGCTGTTTTTT.

This chain links TRBV5-1 with TRBJ1-4; TRBD1 agrees at 11 bases. With V trimmed by 4 bases and J by 1 base, 12 bases remained unmatched. The length of the CDR3 is 19 residues. The germline V gene encodes CDR1 SGHRS and CDR2 YFSETQ. The CDR3 DNA sequence: TGCGCCAGCAGCAGGAACCCCGGGACAGGGGGACGAACTAATGAAAAACTGTTTTTT. This encodes CASSRNPGTGGRTNEKLFF. Supplemented by reference TRBV5-1 and TRBJ1-4, the full variable domain reads KAGVTQTPRYLIKTRGQQVTLSCSPISGHRSVSWYQQTPGQGLQFLFEYFSETQRNKGNFPGRFSGRQFSNSRSEMNVSTLELGDSALYLCASSRNPGTGGRTNEKLFFGSGTQLSVL.

The chain employs TRBV15 and TRBJ2-2; D is perhaps TRBD2 (6 bases). Between the trimmed V and J ends, which lost 4 bases and 2 bases, there was a span of 14 bases. The CDR3 consists of 16 residues. Germline CDR1 and CDR2: LNHNV and YYDKDF (reference sequence). The CDR3 bases are TGTGCCACCAGCACCCCCGGGACTCGTAACACCGGGGAGCTGTTTTTT. This encodes CATSTPGTRNTGELFF.

This clone showed up just once. This rearrangement joins TRBV5-6 to TRBJ1-4; D unresolved. Trimming took off 4 bases at V and 0 bases at J, with 10 bases between the two ends. Germline-derived CDR1 and CDR2 are SGHDT and YYEEEE. CDR3 length equals 15 residues. As DNA, the CDR3 is TGTGCCAGCAGCCCGACCGGGACAACTAATGAAAAACTGTTTTTT. This gives the protein CASSPTGTTNEKLFF.

As for this clone: This CDR3 is also generated by other DNA sequences in the sample. The chain couples TRBV27 to TRBJ2-7, with 7 bases identical to TRBD2. The CDR3 has 14 amino acids. CDR1 MNHEY and CDR2 SMNVEV come from the germline V gene (reference sequence). Losses at the gene ends were 8 bases for V and 0 bases for J; bases not matched to a gene: 7. The CDR3 sequence: CASRDGGGSYEQYF. The CDR3 nucleotides are TGTGCCAGCCGCGATGGGGGGGGCTCCTACGAGCAGTACTTC.

The J gene is TRBJ1-5, the V gene TRBV6-6, with a weak D call TRBD1 (5 bases). The V gene's germline CDR1 is MNHNY and CDR2 SVGAGI (reference sequence). V shed 3 bases and J shed 3 bases, with 9 bases lying between them. The CDR3 sequence is 14 residues long. The CDR3 protein is CASSYGGDNQPQHF. The CDR3 coding sequence is TGTGCCAGCAGTTATGGGGGGGACAATCAGCCCCAGCATTTT.

The chain uses TRBV7-2 and TRBJ2-5; D ambiguous. The CDR3 contains 11 residues. V gave up 1 base and J gave up 7 bases, with 4 bases separating them. The germline CDR1 and CDR2 sequences are SGHTA and FQGNSA. Here the CDR3 DNA reads TGTGCCAGCAGCTTAGTTGGGACCCAGTACTTC. Protein sequence: CASSLVGTQYF.

The table lists this clone with a few counts. This rearrangement joins TRBV29-1 to TRBJ1-1; 8 bases fit TRBD1. Germline V CDR1 and CDR2: SQVTM, ANQGSEA. V lost 7 bases, J lost 1 base, and 5 bases stayed unmatched. This CDR3 has 13 residues. CDR3 nucleotide sequence: TGCAGCGGTAACAGGGGGACGAACACTGAAGCTTTCTTT. As protein: CSGNRGTNTEAFF.

A note on this clone: This likely stems from a read error, as it lies one base from a far larger clone. Within the sample, other DNA sequences also encode this same CDR3. This chain uses TRBV7-9 with TRBJ2-7; TRBD1 aligns across 8 bases. Germline V gene lookup returns CDR1 SEHNR and CDR2 FQNEAQ (reference sequence). This CDR3 has 19 residues. DNA for the CDR3: TGCGCCAGCAGCTTAGCGGTGAGAACAGGGGGACTGGGGTCCTACGAGCAGTACTTC. The encoded protein is CASSLAVRTGGLGSYEQYF.

Of note for this clone: The sample contains more than one DNA sequence encoding this CDR3. This chain links TRBV5-1 with TRBJ2-5, with 9 bases aligning to TRBD1. In germline, CDR1 is SGHRS, CDR2 YFSETQ. The V segment lost 2 bases and the J segment 2 bases; nucleotides outside the gene matches: 1. CDR3 size: 14 residues. CDR3 region: CASSFGTGQETQYF. CDR3 nucleotide sequence: TGCGCCAGCAGCTTTGGGACAGGGCAAGAGACCCAGTACTTC.

As for this clone: A much larger clone sits a single nucleotide away, making a read error possible. The chain uses TRBV11-2 and TRBJ2-7; D possibly uses TRBD1 or TRBD2 (5 bases each). The CDR3 runs 15 residues. Germline V gene sequence: CDR1 SGHAT, CDR2 FQNNGV. The chain's CDR3 is CAGSTGTAVSYEQYF. In DNA form, the CDR3 reads TGTGCCGGCAGCACGGGGACCGCCGTGTCCTACGAGCAGTACTTC. The full variable domain, completed using reference TRBV11-2 and TRBJ2-7, is EAGVAQSPRYKIIEKRQSVAFWCNPISGHATLYWYQQILGQGPKLLIQFQNNGVVDDSQLPKDRFSAERLKGVDSTLKIQPAKLEDSAVYLCAGSTGTAVSYEQYFGPGTRLTVT.

The CDR3 here is CASSLSMDREEFF. The CDR3 nucleotides are TGTGCCAGCAGTTTATCTATGGACAGAGAGGAGTTCTTC. This chain links TRBV28 with TRBJ2-1, with a tentative D call TRBD1 (6 bases). The ends were cut back, 1 base at V and 14 bases at J, with 15 bases in the middle. This CDR3 is built from 13 residues. Germline V gives CDR1 MDHEN, CDR2 SYDVKM.

In this sample, this clone turned up once. This chain joins TRBV6-5 and TRBJ1-1; no firm D call. Germline lookup yields CDR1 MNHEY and CDR2 SVGAGI. CDR3 size: 15 residues. The germline V and J ends were trimmed by 5 bases and 1 base, with 14 bases remaining between them. This CDR3 is CASSPTTFGNTEAFF. The CDR3 coding sequence is TGTGCCAGCAGTCCGACCACTTTTGGGAACACTGAAGCTTTCTTT.

The rearrangement links TRBV11-1 to TRBJ2-4, with 8 bases aligning to TRBD1. Germline-derived CDR1 and CDR2 are SGHAT and FQDESV (reference sequence). The CDR3 has 14 residues. V was pared by 0 bases and J by 13 bases, with 8 bases of the junction left unmatched. The DNA for the CDR3 is TGTGCCAGCAGCTTAGCCTCCGGGACAGGACAACAGTACTTC. As protein: CASSLASGTGQQYF. Full variable domain (remainder filled in from reference TRBV11-1 and TRBJ2-4): EAEVAQSPRYKITEKSQAVAFWCDPISGHATLYWYRQILGQGPELLVQFQDESVVDDSQLPKDRFSAERLKGVDSTLKIQPAELGDSAMYLCASSLASGTGQQYFGAGTRLSVL.

The V gene is TRBV27, the J gene TRBJ2-1; TRBD2 aligns across 11 bases. Germline V lookup: CDR1 MNHEY, CDR2 SMNVEV (reference sequence). The CDR3 covers 19 residues. V was clipped by 5 bases and J by 1 base; unmatched bases: 13. For the CDR3, the DNA is TGTGCCAGCAGTCCGATAAATAGCGGGAGGGCAGGGTCCTACAATGAGCAGTTCTTC. Translating gives CASSPINSGRAGSYNEQFF.

The chain recombines TRBV5-1 with TRBJ1-5, with D maybe TRBD1 (6 bases). Per the germline V gene, CDR1 is SGHRS and CDR2 is YFSETQ. The CDR3 extends over 14 amino acids. V lost 10 bases, J lost 2 bases, and 16 bases lay in between. CDR3 sequence: CARYGGGGNQPQHF. CDR3 in DNA: TGCGCCCGATACGGGGGCGGAGGCAATCAGCCCCAGCATTTT.

The chain carries TRBV2 and TRBJ1-2; 7 nucleotides agree with TRBD1. CDR3 size: 16 residues. Germline trimming cut 0 bases from V and 2 bases from J; bases unmatched to any gene: 6. Germline CDR1 and CDR2: SNHLY and FYNNEI. CDR3 bases: TGTGCCAGCAGTGAAGCGCTTCGAGGGGGCAACTATGGCTACACCTTC. Its translation: CASSEALRGGNYGYTF.

This clone has just one count. This chain joins TRBV7-9 and TRBJ2-3, with 7 nucleotides matching TRBD1. The V segment lost 1 base and the J segment 3 bases; nucleotides outside the gene matches: 10. Germline V CDR1 and CDR2: SEHNR, FQNEAQ (reference sequence). CDR3 length equals 17 residues. The CDR3 DNA reads as TGTGCCAGCAGCTTAGGATCGGGTAGGGGGCTGACAGATACGCAGTATTTT. Translated, it gives CASSLGSGRGLTDTQYF.

V and J are TRBV7-9 and TRBJ2-3, with D unresolved. This CDR3 is 16 amino acids long. The germline V and J ends were trimmed by 5 bases and 2 bases, with 17 bases remaining between them. In germline, CDR1 is SEHNR, CDR2 FQNEAQ (reference sequence). This CDR3 reads CASSLLGALNTDTQYF. CDR3 DNA: TGTGCCAGCAGCCTTTTAGGAGCGCTCAACACAGATACGCAGTATTTT.

The chain is built from TRBV20-1 and TRBJ1-2; D is possibly TRBD1 (5 bases). Germline V lookup: CDR1 DFQATT, CDR2 SNEGSKA (reference sequence). The CDR3 covers 10 residues. The CDR3 here is CSIGVQGYTF. As DNA, the CDR3 is TGCAGCATAGGGGTTCAGGGCTACACCTTC.

This clone has just a few counts. V is TRBV7-2 and J is TRBJ2-3, with D possibly being TRBD1 (6 bases). This CDR3 comprises 13 residues. Trimming stripped 3 bases from V and 4 bases from J, with 8 bases between. Looked up from germline, CDR1 is SGHTA and CDR2 is FQGNSA. DNA of the CDR3: TGTGCCAGCAGCTTCTACAGGGCAGATACGCAGTATTTT. It encodes CASSFYRADTQYF.

The sample holds one count of this clone. The V and J genes are TRBV6-5 and TRBJ2-4; 7 nucleotides align to TRBD2. The CDR3 spans 15 residues. V shed 2 bases and J 3 bases; nucleotides not matched to a gene: 4. Germline V gives CDR1 MNHEY, CDR2 SVGAGI. The CDR3 bases are TGTGCCAGCAGTTACCATCGGGGGGACAAAAACATTCAGTACTTC. Protein sequence: CASSYHRGDKNIQYF.

The rearrangement uses TRBV29-1 and TRBJ2-1, with 10 nucleotides matching TRBD1. Germline CDR1 reads SQVTM; CDR2 reads ANQGSEA. This CDR3 is built from 15 residues. V was pared by 7 bases and J by 4 bases, with 10 bases of the junction left unmatched. In DNA form, the CDR3 reads TGCAGCGGTGAGGGGGACAGGGGCGTTTACAATGAGCAGTTCTTC. This translates into CSGEGDRGVYNEQFF.

V usage is TRBV18 and J usage is TRBJ1-5, with D maybe TRBD1 (5 bases). V was clipped by 2 bases and J by 3 bases, with 8 bases between them. In germline, CDR1 is KGHSH, CDR2 LQKENI. The CDR3 has 14 amino acids. The CDR3 DNA reads as TGTGCCAGCTCACCAGCAGGGAACAATCAGCCCCAGCATTTT. This translates into CASSPAGNNQPQHF. Variable domain in full (rest from reference TRBV18 and TRBJ1-5): NAGVMQNPRHLVRRRGQEARLRCSPMKGHSHVYWYRQLPEEGLKFMVYLQKENIIDESGMPKERFSAEFPKEGPSILRIQQVVRGDSAAYFCASSPAGNNQPQHFGDGTRLSIL.

This clone was picked up a small number of times. V and J are TRBV5-6 and TRBJ2-7; a weak D match, TRBD2 (6 bases). Germline V lookup: CDR1 SGHDT, CDR2 YYEEEE. The CDR3 is 14 amino acids. V was cut by 4 bases and J by 3 bases, with 14 bases left in between. The CDR3 sequence is CASSPGGRYYEQYF. CDR3 DNA sequence: TGTGCCAGCAGCCCCGGGGGACGGTACTACGAGCAGTACTTC.

CDR3 region: CASNVGANWNTEAFF. The CDR3 coding sequence is TGCGCCAGCAACGTGGGGGCGAATTGGAACACTGAAGCTTTCTTT. The chain links TRBV4-1 to TRBJ1-1; D is possibly TRBD1 (6 bases). Germline V gene data show CDR1 as MGHRA and CDR2 as YSYEKL. The length of the CDR3 is 15 residues. Trimming pared 7 bases from V and 1 base from J, leaving 16 bases between.

The chain employs TRBV7-2 and TRBJ2-7; 9 bases fit TRBD2. This CDR3 is 15 amino acids long. With 1 base clipped from V and 8 bases from J, the junction kept 9 bases outside the gene matches. The germline V gene encodes CDR1 SGHTA and CDR2 FQGNSA. CDR3 sequence (DNA): TGTGCCAGCAGCTTAGATGGTCTAGCGGGAAGGAAGCAGTACTTC. The encoded protein is CASSLDGLAGRKQYF.

The rearrangement links TRBV7-9 to TRBJ1-1, with D possibly TRBD1 on 5 matching bases. V lost 6 bases and J lost 10, with 15 bases in between. The CDR3 spans 12 residues. Germline V gene lookup returns CDR1 SEHNR and CDR2 FQNEAQ (reference sequence). The CDR3: CASSQTAARAFF. The CDR3 bases are TGTGCCAGCAGTCAGACAGCCGCGCGAGCTTTCTTT.